This T cell receptor beta chain was found in a study of patients and donors after allogeneic stem cell transplantation. This CDR3 is built from 13 residues. Looked up from germline, CDR1 is MNHEY and CDR2 is SVGEGT. V lost 6 bases and J lost 4, with 12 bases in between. TCRdb reprocessed the RT-PCR reads via MiXCR and lists one record per CDR3 protein. The profile shows about 110,000 distinct CDR3 sequences, 35% of them singletons. The rearrangement links TRBV6-2 or TRBV6-3 to TRBJ1-2; D call uncertain. The source material was blood, either unsorted or a sorted T cell fraction (not recorded which). This TCR was recovered from a human donor who was either an allogeneic HSCT recipient or a stem cell or donor lymphocyte infusion donor (not recorded which). It is not recorded whose cells these are; they may come from a transplant donor. CDR3 loop: CASSAFRSYGYTF. CDR3 coding DNA: TGTGCCAGCAGCGCCTTCAGGAGCTATGGCTACACCTTC.